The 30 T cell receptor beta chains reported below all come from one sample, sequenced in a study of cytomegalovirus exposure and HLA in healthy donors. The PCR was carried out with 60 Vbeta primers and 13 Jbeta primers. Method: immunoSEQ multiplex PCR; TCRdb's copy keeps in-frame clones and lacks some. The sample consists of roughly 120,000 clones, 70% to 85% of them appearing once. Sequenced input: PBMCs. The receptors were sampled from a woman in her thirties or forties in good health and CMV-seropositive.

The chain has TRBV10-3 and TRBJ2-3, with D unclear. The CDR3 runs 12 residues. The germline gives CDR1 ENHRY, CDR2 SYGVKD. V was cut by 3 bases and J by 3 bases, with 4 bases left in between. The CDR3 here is CAISDQTDTQYF. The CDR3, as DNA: TGTGCCATCAGTGACCAAACAGATACGCAGTATTTT.

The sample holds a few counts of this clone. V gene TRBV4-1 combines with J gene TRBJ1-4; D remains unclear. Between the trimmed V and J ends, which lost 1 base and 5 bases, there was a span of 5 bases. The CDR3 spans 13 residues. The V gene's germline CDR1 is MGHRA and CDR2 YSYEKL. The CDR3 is CASSQVRNEKLFF. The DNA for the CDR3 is TGCGCCAGCAGCCAAGTCAGGAATGAAAAACTGTTTTTT.

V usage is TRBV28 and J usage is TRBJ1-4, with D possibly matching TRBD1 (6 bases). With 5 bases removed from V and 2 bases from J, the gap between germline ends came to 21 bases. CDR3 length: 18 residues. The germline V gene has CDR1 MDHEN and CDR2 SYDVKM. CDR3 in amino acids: CASSASTSNRATNEKLFF. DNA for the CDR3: TGTGCCAGCAGTGCAAGCACCTCGAACAGGGCTACTAATGAAAAACTGTTTTTT.

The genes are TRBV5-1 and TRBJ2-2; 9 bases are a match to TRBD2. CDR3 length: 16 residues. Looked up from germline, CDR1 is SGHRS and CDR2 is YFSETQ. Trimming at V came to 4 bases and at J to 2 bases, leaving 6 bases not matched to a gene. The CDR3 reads CASSPLTSGNTGELFF. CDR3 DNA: TGCGCCAGCAGCCCCCTGACTAGCGGAAACACCGGGGAGCTGTTTTTT.

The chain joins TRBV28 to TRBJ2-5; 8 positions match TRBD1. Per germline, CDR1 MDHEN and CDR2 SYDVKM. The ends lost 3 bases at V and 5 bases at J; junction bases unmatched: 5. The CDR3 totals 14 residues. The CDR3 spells CASSFQGAYETQYF. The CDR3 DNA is TGTGCCAGCAGTTTCCAGGGGGCCTATGAGACCCAGTACTTC.

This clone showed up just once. As DNA, the CDR3 is TGCGCCAGCAGCCAAGAAAGTGGTGGTAGCGGGAGTTATGAGCAGTTCTTC. Encoded protein: CASSQESGGSGSYEQFF. The chain has TRBV4-1 and TRBJ2-1; 9 bases match TRBD2. There are 17 residues in the CDR3. Per germline, CDR1 MGHRA and CDR2 YSYEKL. The V segment lost 0 bases and the J segment 8 bases; nucleotides outside the gene matches: 11.

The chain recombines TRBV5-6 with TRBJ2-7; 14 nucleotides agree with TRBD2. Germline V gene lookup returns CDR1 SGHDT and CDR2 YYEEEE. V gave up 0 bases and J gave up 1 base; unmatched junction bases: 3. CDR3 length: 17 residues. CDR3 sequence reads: CASSLAGTSGSSYEQYF. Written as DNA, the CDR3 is TGTGCCAGCAGCTTGGCCGGGACTAGCGGGAGTTCCTACGAGCAGTACTTC. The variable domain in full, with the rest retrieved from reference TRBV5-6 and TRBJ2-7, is DAGVTQSPTHLIKTRGQQVTLRCSPKSGHDTVSWYQQALGQGPQFIFQYYEEEERQRGNFPDRFSGHQFPNYSSELNVNALLLGDSALYLCASSLAGTSGSSYEQYFGPGTRLTVT.

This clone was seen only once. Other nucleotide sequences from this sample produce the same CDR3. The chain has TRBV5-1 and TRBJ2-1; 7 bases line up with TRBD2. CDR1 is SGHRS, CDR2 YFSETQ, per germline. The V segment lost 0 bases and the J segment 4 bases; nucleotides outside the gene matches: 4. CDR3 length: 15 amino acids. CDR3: CASSLGLAGYNEQFF. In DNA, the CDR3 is TGCGCCAGCAGCTTGGGACTAGCAGGATACAATGAGCAGTTCTTC.

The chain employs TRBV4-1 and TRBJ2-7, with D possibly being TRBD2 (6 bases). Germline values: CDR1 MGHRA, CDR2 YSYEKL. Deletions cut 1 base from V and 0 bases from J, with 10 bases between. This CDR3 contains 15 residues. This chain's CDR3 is CASSQGPAGSYEQYF. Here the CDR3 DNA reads TGCGCCAGCAGCCAAGGCCCAGCGGGCTCCTACGAGCAGTACTTC.

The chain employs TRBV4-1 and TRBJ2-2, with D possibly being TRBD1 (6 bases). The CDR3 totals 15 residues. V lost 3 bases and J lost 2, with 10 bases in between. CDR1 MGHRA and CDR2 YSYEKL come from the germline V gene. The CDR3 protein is CASSHRTANTGELFF. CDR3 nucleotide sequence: TGCGCCAGCAGCCATCGGACAGCAAACACCGGGGAGCTGTTTTTT.

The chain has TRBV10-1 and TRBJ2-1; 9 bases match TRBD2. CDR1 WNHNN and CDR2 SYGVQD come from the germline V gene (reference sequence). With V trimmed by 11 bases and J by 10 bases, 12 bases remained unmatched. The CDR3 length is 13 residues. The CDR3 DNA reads TGCGCCGCGGCGGGTAGCGGGAGAGGAGAGCAGTTCTTC. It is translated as CAAAGSGRGEQFF.

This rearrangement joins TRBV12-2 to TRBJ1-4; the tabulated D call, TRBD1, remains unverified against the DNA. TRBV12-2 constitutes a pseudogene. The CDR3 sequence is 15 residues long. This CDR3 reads CASRSGDRGPEKLFF. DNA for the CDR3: TGTGCAAGTCGCTCGGGGGACAGGGGGCCTGAAAAACTGTTTTTT.

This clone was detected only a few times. CDR3 coding DNA: TGTGCCAGCAGCTCACTGACAGATGCAACTAATGAAAAACTGTTTTTT. Protein sequence: CASSSLTDATNEKLFF. The chain has TRBV7-6 and TRBJ1-4; D perhaps matches TRBD1 (5 bases). The CDR3 is made up of 16 amino acids. Trimming removed 4 bases at V and 0 bases at J, with 12 bases between. Germline V gene lookup returns CDR1 SGHVS and CDR2 FNYEAQ.

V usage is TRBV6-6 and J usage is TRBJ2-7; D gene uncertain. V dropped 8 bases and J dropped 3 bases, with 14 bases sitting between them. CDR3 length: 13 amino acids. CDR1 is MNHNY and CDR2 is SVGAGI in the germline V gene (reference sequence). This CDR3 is CASANSLLYEQYF. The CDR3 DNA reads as TGTGCCAGCGCCAACAGCCTCCTCTACGAGCAGTACTTC.

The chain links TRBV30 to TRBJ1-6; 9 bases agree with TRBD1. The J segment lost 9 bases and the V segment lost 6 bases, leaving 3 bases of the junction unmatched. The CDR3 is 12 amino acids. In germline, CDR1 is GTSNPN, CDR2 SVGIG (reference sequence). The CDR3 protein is CACTGGVSPLHF. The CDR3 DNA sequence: TGTGCCTGTACAGGGGGCGTTTCACCCCTCCACTTT.

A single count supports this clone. The chain's CDR3 is CTSSSSRQQALPYEQYF. As DNA, the CDR3 is TGCACCAGCAGCTCCTCCCGGCAACAGGCTCTCCCTTACGAGCAGTACTTC. The chain carries TRBV1 and TRBJ2-7; the table assigns TRBD1, which was not confirmed against the DNA. TRBV1 represents a pseudogene. The CDR3 runs to 17 residues.

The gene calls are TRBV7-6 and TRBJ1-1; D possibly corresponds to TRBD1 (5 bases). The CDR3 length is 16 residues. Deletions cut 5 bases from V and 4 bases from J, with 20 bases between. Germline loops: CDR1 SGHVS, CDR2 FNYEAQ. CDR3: CASSPTEAGPGTEAFF. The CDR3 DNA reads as TGTGCCAGCAGCCCGACCGAGGCAGGGCCGGGCACTGAAGCTTTCTTT.

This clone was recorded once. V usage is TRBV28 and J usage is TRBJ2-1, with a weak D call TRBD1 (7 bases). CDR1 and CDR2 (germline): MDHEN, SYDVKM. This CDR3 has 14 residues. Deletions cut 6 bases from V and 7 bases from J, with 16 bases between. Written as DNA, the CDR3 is TGTGCCAGCAGGCGGGACAGCCCTTCGAATGAGCAGTTCTTC. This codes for CASRRDSPSNEQFF.

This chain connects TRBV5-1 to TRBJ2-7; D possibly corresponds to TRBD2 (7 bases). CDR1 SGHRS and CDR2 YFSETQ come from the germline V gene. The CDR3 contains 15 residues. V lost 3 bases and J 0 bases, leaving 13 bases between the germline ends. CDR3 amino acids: CASSWGRESSYEQYF. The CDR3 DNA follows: TGCGCCAGCAGCTGGGGGCGGGAGAGCTCCTACGAGCAGTACTTC.

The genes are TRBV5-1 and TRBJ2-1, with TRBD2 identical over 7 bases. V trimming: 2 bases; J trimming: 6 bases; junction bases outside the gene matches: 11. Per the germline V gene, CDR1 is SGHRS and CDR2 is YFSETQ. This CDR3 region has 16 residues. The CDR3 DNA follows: TGCGCCAGCAGCTTAGGCGCCCGGACTAGTCGCAATGAGCAGTTCTTC. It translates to CASSLGARTSRNEQFF.

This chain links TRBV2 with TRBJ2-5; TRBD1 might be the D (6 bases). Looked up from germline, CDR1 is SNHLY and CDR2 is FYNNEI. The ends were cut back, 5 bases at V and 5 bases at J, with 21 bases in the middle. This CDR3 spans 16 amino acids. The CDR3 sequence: CASSWDGRGDYETQYF. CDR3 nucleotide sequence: TGTGCCAGCAGTTGGGACGGCAGGGGTGATTATGAGACCCAGTACTTC.

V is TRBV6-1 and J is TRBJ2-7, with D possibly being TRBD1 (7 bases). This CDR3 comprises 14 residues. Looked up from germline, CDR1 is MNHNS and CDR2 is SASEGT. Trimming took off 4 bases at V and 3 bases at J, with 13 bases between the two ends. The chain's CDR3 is CASSAGDSLYEQYF. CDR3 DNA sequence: TGTGCCAGCAGTGCGGGGGACAGCCTCTACGAGCAGTACTTC.

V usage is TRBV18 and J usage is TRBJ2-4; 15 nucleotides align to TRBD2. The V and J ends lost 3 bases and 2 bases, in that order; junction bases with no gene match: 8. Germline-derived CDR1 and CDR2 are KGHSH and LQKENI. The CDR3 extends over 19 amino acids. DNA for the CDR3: TGTGCCAGCTCACCTCGGACTAGCGGGAGGGCCGGGCCCAAAAACATTCAGTACTTC. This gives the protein CASSPRTSGRAGPKNIQYF.

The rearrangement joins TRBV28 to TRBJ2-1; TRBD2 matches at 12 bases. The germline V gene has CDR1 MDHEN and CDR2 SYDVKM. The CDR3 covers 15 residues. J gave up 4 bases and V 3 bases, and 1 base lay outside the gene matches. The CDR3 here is CASSLTSGSYNEQFF. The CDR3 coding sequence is TGTGCCAGCAGTTTGACTAGCGGGAGTTACAATGAGCAGTTCTTC.

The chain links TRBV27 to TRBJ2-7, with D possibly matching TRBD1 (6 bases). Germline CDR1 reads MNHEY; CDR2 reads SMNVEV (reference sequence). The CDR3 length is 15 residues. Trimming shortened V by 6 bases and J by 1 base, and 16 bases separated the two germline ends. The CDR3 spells CASSLGNRVSYEQYF. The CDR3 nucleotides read TGTGCCAGCAGCCTAGGGAACAGGGTTTCCTACGAGCAGTACTTC.

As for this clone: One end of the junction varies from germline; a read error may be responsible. The CDR3 DNA follows: TGTGCTAGCAGCTTGGCGACAGGGTCCTACAATGAGCAGTTCTTC. It translates to CASSLATGSYNEQFF. J is TRBJ2-1 and V is TRBV7-7; TRBD1 matches at 7 bases. Germline CDR1 is SSHAT and CDR2 is FNYEAQ (reference sequence). The CDR3 has 15 amino acids.

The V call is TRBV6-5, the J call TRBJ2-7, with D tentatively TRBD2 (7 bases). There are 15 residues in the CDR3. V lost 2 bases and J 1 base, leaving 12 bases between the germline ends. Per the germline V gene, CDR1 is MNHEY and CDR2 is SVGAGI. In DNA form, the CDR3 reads TGTGCCAGCAGTTACGGGGGGGCCCTTTCCTACGAGCAGTACTTC. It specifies CASSYGGALSYEQYF.

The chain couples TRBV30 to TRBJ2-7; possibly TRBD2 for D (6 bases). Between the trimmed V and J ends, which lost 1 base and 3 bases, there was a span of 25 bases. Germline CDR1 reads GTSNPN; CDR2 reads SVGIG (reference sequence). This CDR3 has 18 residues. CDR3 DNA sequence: TGTGCCTGGAGTGGCTATAGGGACTCCCACACTACCCTCTACGAGCAGTACTTC. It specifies CAWSGYRDSHTTLYEQYF. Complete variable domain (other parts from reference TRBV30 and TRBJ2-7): SQTIHQWPATLVQPVGSPLSLECTVEGTSNPNLYWYRQAAGRGLQLLFYSVGIGQISSEVPQNLSASRPQDRQFILSSKKLLLSDSGFYLCAWSGYRDSHTTLYEQYFGPGTRLTVT.

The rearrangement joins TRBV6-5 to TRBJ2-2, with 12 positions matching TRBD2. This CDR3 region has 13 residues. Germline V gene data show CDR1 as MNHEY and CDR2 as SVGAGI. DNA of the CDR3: TGTGGCTCTAGCGGGAGGGGCACCGGGGAGCTGTTTTTT. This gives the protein CGSSGRGTGELFF.

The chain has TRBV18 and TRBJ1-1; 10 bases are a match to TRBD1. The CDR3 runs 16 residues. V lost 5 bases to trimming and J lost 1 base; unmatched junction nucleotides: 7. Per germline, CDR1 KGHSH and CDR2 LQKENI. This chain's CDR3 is CASSEDRGRGNTEAFF. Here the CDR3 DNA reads TGTGCCAGCTCAGAAGACAGGGGGCGCGGGAACACTGAAGCTTTCTTT.